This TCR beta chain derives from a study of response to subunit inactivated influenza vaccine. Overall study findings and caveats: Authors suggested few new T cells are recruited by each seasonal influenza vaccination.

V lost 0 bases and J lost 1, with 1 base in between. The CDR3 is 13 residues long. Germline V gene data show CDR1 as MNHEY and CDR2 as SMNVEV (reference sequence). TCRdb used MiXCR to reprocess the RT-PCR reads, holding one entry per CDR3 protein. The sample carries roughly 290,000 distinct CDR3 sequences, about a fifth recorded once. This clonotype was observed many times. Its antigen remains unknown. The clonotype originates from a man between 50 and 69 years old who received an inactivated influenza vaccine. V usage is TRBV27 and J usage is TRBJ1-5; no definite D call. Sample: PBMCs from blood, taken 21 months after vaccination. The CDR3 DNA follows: TGTGCCAGCAGTTTATCCAGCAATCAGCCCCAGCATTTT. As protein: CASSLSSNQPQHF.